This T cell receptor (beta chain) was captured in a study of blood T cell repertoires in COVID-19. Study overall: There were acute and convalescent COVID-19 samples, and they came from the United States, Italy and Spain. Sample material is recorded as cDNA or gDNA derived from T cells, B-cell-depleted T cells, or PBMCs.

V was pared by 1 base and J by 4 bases, with 5 bases of the junction left unmatched. CDR3 size: 15 residues. The germline CDR1 and CDR2 sequences are MGHRA and YSYEKL. As handled by the study authors: Amplification of reference gene primers was used by the study to estimate nucleated cell counts. Clones were sequenced by immunoSEQ multiplex PCR, and TCRdb holds only the in-frame ones, with some missing. V and J calls and clone size are copied from that table; D and trimming were computed from the DNA. Of about 170,000 clones listed, roughly 79% are singletons. The sequence came from a woman of 80 years or more with acute or convalescent COVID-19. The V call is TRBV4-1, the J call TRBJ2-5; 8 bases line up with TRBD2. Sequenced sample: peripheral blood. The CDR3 spells CASSQAAGGRETQYF. CDR3 in DNA: TGCGCCAGCAGCCAAGCCGCGGGAGGCCGAGAGACCCAGTACTTC.